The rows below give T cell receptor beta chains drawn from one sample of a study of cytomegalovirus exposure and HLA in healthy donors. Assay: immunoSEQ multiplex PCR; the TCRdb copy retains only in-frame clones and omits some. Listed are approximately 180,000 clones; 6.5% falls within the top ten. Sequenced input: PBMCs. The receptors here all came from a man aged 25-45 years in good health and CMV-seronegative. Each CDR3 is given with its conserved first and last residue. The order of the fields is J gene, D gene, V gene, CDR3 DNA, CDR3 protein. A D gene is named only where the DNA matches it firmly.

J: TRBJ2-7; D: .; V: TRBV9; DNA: TGTGCCAGCAGCGTAGGCACAGGGTTGTACGAGCAGTACTTC; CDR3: CASSVGTGLYEQYF
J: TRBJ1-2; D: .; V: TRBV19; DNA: TGTGCCAGTAGTATAGGGGGCGCCGGCTATGGCTACACCTTC; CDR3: CASSIGGAGYGYTF
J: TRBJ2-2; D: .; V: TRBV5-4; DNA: TGTGCCAGCAGCTTGCCTTTTGGGGGCGGGACCGGGGAGCTGTTTTTT; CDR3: CASSLPFGGGTGELFF
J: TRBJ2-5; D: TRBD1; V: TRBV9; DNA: TGTGCCAGCAGCGTCGAGACAGGGGGCGCCTGGACGGAGACCCAGTACTTC; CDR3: CASSVETGGAWTETQYF
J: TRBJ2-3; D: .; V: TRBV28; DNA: TGTGCCAGCAGACTCATGGATACGCAGTATTTT; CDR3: CASRLMDTQYF
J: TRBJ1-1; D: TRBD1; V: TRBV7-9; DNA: TGTGCCAGCAGATGGGACAGGGGGGACACTGAAGCTTTCTTT; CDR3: CASRWDRGDTEAFF
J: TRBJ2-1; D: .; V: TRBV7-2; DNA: TGTGCCAGCAGCTTGGACTTGTACAATGAGCAGTTCTTC; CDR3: CASSLDLYNEQFF
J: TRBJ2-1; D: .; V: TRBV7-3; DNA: TGTGCCAGCAGCTTAGAATCCGGGAGCTCCTACAATAAGCAGTTCTTC; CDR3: CASSLESGSSYNKQFF
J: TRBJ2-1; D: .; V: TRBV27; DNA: TGTGCCAGCAGTCCCGGGACTTACTTTGAGCAGTTCTTC; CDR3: CASSPGTYFEQFF
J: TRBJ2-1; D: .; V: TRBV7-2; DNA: TGTGCCAGCAACCTCGGAGGGGCTGAGCAGTTCTTC; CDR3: CASNLGGAEQFF
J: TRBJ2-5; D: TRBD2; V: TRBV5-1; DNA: TGCGCCAGCAGCCCTGGGCCCGGGAGGGAGACCCAGTACTTC; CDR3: CASSPGPGRETQYF
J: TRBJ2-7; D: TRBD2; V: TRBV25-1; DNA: TGTGCCAGCAGTGATCCTAGCGGGAGTTTTTACGAGCAGTACTTC; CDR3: CASSDPSGSFYEQYF
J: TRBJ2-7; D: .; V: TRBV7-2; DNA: TGTGCCAGCAGCTTAGGTGGCTCAACATCCTACGAGCAGTACTTC; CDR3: CASSLGGSTSYEQYF
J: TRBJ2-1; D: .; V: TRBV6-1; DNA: TGTGCCAGCAGTGAATTTGATCGGGAGCAGTTCTTC; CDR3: CASSEFDREQFF
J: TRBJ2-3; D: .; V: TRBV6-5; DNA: TGTGCCAGCCGTTTTAGAGGTTCTGACACAGATACGCAGTATTTT; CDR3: CASRFRGSDTDTQYF
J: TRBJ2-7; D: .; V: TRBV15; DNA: TGTGCCACCAGCAGAGTCAGGGGTTCCTACGAGCAGTACTTC; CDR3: CATSRVRGSYEQYF
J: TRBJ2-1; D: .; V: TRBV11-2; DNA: TGTGCCAGCAGCCTGCGGGGACAGTTAGGCAATGAGCAGTTCTTC; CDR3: CASSLRGQLGNEQFF
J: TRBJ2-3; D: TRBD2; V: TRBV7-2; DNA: TGTGCCAGCAGCTTAGAACCCCCAGTGACTAGCGGGGTTAATACGCAGTATTTT; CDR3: CASSLEPPVTSGVNTQYF
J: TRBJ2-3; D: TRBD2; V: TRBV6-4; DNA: TGTGCCAGCAGCCTTACTAGCGGCAGCACAGATACGCAGTATTTT; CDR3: CASSLTSGSTDTQYF
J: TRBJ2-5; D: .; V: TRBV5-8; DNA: TGTGCCAGCAGCTTGTTGGGGGCCTCAACGGAGACCCAGTACTTC; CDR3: CASSLLGASTETQYF
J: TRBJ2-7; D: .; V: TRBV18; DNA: TGTGCCAGCTCACCTCCTGCGAGCGCGGCGCAGTACTTC; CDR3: CASSPPASAAQYF
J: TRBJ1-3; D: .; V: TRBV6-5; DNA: TGTGCCAGCAGCTCCGACAGGCCCTCTGGAAACACCATATATTTT; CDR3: CASSSDRPSGNTIYF
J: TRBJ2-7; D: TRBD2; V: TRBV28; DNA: TGTGCCAGCAAGCGCCTAGCGGGCCTCTGGGAGCAGTACTTC; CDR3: CASKRLAGLWEQYF
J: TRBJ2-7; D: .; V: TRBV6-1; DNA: TGTGCCAGCAGTTCCAACGGTTACTACGAGCAGTACTTC; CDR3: CASSSNGYYEQYF
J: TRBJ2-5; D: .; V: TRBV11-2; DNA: TGTGCCAGCAGCCCCGAGGAGCAACAAGAGACCCAGTACTTC; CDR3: CASSPEEQQETQYF
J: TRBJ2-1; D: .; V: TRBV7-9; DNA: TGTGCCAGCAGCCCGGGGGTCGATGAGCAGTTCTTC; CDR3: CASSPGVDEQFF
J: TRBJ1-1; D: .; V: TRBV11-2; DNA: TGTGCCAGCAGCTTAGTCGAGCTGAGCACTGAAGCTTTCTTT; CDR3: CASSLVELSTEAFF
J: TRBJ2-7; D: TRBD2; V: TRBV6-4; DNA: TGTGCCGGCAGTGTACTAGCGGGGCCGTACGAGCAGTACTTC; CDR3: CAGSVLAGPYEQYF
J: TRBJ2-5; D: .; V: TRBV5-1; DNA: TGCGCCAGCAGCTTAGGACAGAAAGAGACCCAGTACTTC; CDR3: CASSLGQKETQYF
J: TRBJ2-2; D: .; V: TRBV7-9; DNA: TGTGCCAGCAGCTTGGGGGCTGACACCGGGGAGCTGTTTTTT; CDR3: CASSLGADTGELFF
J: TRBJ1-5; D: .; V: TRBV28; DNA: TGTGCCAGCAGTCCCTCAGGGTCTATCTCTCATCAGCCCCAGCATTTT; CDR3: CASSPSGSISHQPQHF
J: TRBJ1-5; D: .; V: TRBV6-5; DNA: TGTGCCAGCAGTTACACAAACAGGCCTGAGCAGCCCCAGCATTTT; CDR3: CASSYTNRPEQPQHF
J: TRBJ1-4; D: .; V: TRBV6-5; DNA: TGTGCCAGCAAGGGGGTAGTAGAAGAAAAACTGTTTTTT; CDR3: CASKGVVEEKLFF
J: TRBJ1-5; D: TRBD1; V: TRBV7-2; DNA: TGTGCCAGCAGCCGAACCCGACAGGGTGGCGATCAGCCCCAGCATTTT; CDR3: CASSRTRQGGDQPQHF
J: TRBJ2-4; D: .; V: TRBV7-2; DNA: TGTGCCAGCAGTCCCGCCCCCACGGAGGCCAAAAACATTCAGTACTTC; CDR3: CASSPAPTEAKNIQYF
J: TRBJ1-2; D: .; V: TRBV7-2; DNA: TGTGCCAGCAGCCCTACCAGGGGTTCGGGCTATGGCTACACCTTC; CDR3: CASSPTRGSGYGYTF
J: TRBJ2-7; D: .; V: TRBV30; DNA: TGTGCCTGGAGTGTAGGGCAGGGCCTCTCCTACGAGCAGTACTTC; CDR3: CAWSVGQGLSYEQYF
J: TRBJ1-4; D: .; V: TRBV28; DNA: TGTGCCAGCAGCGGTTCCCCGGGTCGGAAACTGTTTTTT; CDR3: CASSGSPGRKLFF
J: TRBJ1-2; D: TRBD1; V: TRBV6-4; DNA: TGTGCCAGCAGTGGCCCGCGGGACAGGATGAGGAATTTACATGGCTACACCTTC; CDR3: CASSGPRDRMRNLHGYTF
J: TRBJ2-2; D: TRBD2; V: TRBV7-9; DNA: TGTGCCAGCAGCCGTCTCGGGACTAGCGGGAGCATCGGGGAGCTGTTTTTT; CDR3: CASSRLGTSGSIGELFF